The entry below describes one T cell receptor (beta chain). Its antigen is unknown. Germline V lookup: CDR1 SGHVS, CDR2 FQNEAQ. The CDR3 runs 16 residues. The V segment lost 1 base and the J segment 5 bases; nucleotides outside the gene matches: 8. The data derive from a study of cytomegalovirus exposure and HLA in healthy donors. Study conclusions and caveats: As a later analysis showed, a missense DCLRE1C variant was linked to trimming of TCR beta V- and J-genes. Prediction of most subjects' HLA-A and HLA-B alleles by TCR beta sequences was reportedly accurate. Cytomegalovirus-associated TCR beta chains were listed, numbering around 150. An analysis that was carried out later associated approximately 15,000 TCR beta sequences with HLA alleles at 0.05 false discovery rate.

PCR involved 60 Vbeta and 13 Jbeta primers. Clones were sequenced by immunoSEQ multiplex PCR, and TCRdb holds only the in-frame ones, with some missing. The sample carries 80,000 or so clones, about 71% recorded once. The origin of this receptor is a woman aged 35 to 49 in good health and CMV-seronegative. The chain uses TRBV7-8 and TRBJ1-1; 9 bases line up with TRBD1. The sequenced sample consisted of PBMCs. For the CDR3, the DNA is TGTGCCAGCAGCTTAGGACAACAGGGGGCGAGGACTGAAGCTTTCTTT. Amino acid sequence: CASSLGQQGARTEAFF.